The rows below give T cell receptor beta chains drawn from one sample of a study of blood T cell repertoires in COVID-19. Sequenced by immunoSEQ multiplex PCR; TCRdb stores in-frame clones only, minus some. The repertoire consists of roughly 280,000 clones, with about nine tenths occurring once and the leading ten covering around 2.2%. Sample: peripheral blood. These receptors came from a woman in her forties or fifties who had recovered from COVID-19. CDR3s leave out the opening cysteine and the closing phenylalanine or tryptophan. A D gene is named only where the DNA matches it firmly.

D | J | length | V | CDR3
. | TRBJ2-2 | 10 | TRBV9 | ASSGATGELF
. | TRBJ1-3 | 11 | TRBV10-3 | AISEKGGNTIY
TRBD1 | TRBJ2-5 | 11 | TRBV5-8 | ASSRGPQETQY
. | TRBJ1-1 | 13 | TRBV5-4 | ASSLGRGGYTEAF
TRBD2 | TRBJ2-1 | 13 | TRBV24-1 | ATSDLRSGNNEQF
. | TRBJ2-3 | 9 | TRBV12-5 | ASGLFPMQY
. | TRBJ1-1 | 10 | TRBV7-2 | ASSFNRVIAF
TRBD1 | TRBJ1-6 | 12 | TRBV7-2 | ASSIGQGNSPLH
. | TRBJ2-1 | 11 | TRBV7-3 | ASSSVAYNEQF
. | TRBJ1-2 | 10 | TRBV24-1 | ATSDPDYGYT
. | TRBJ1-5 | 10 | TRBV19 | ASTEGYQPQH
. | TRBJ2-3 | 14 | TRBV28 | ASSLPQGSSTDTQY
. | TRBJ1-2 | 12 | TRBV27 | ASSLTGVRDFYT
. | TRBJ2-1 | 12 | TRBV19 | ASTPSGSRNEQF
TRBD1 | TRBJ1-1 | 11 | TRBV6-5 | ASSYSQGAEAF
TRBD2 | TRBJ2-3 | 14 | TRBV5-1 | ASSFTSGGYTDTQY
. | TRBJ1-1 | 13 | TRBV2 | ASSEGQSPNTEAF
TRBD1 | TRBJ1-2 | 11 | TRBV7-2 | ASRRDRDYGYT
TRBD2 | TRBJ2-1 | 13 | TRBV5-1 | ASSLLAGGPNEQF
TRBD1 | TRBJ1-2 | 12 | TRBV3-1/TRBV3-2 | ASGGTGINYGYT
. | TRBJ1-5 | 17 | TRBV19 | ASILPISRSGPGNQPQH
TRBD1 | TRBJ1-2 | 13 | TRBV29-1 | SVGGQGVNIHGYT
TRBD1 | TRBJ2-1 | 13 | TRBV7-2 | ASSATGLYYNEQF
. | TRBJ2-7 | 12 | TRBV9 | ASSQGTWSYEQY
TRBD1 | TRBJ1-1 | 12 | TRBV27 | ASSLYRGPTEAF
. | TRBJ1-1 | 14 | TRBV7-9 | ASSPRRAGKITEAF
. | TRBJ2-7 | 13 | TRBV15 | ATSSHGLDRDEQY
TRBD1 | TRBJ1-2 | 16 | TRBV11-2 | ASSFMGQGWKLNYGYT
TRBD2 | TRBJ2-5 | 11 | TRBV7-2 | ASSSGLVETQY
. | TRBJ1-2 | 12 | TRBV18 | ASSETGVIYGYT
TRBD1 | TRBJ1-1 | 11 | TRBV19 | ASSGRDSNEAF
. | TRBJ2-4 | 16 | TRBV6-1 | ASSEASFSGLGKNIQY
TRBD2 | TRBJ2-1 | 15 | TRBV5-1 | ASSLDGGSVAYNEQF
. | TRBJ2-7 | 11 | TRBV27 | ASSPPSSYEQY
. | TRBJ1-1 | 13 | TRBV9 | ASSGMGAFGTEAF
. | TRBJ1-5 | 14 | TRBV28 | ASSFWGRGGNQPQH
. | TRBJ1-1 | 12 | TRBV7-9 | ASSLAAVNTEAF
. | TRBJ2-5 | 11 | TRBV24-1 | ATSDLDSGTQY
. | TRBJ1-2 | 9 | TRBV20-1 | SASLGEGYT
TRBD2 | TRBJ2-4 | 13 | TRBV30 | AWSSGLADKNIQY
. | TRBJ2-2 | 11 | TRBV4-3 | ASSHGGTGELF
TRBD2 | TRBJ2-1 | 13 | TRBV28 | ASSQTSGRGNEQF
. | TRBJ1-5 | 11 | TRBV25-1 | ASSPSGNQPQH
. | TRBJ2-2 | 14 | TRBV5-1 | ASSYTGTGNTGELF
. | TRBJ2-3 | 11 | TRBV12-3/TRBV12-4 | ASSSTRGGEQY